This record looks at one TCR beta chain sequence and its context. Here immunoSEQ multiplex PCR was the method, and the copy in TCRdb shows in-frame clones only, minus some. The top ten hold about 6.8% of the sample, which has more than 140,000 clones, around 83% seen once. These data originate in a study of blood T cell repertoires in COVID-19. Trimming stripped 7 bases from V and 1 base from J, with 13 bases between. Per germline, CDR1 LNHDA and CDR2 SQIVND (reference sequence). The CDR3 extends over 14 amino acids. The chain uses TRBV19 and TRBJ1-2, with a weak D call TRBD1 (5 bases). Material for sequencing was peripheral blood. This sequence originates from a woman between 50 and 59 years old in a cohort sampled during active or convalescent COVID-19. CDR3: CASIHRRGNYGYTF. Written as DNA, the CDR3 is TGTGCCAGTATCCACAGGCGCGGTAACTATGGCTACACCTTC.